The 5 T cell receptor beta chains given below trace back to one sample, sequenced in a study of blood T cell repertoires in COVID-19. Sequencing used immunoSEQ multiplex PCR; TCRdb keeps in-frame clones, though not all of them. Here the sample spans 50,000 to 85,000 clones, over 75% being singletons. Sequenced input: peripheral blood. The receptors come from a human donor in a cohort sampled during active COVID-19.

The gene calls are TRBV11-3 and TRBJ2-3; 16 nucleotides agree with TRBD2. V dropped 5 bases and J dropped 4; count of bases not matched to a gene: 3. CDR3 length: 16 amino acids. Germline loops: CDR1 SGHNT, CDR2 YENEEA. The CDR3 DNA reads TGTGCCAGCAGCCCAGGGACTAGCGGGAGGGCAGATACGCAGTATTTT. Translated: CASSPGTSGRADTQYF. The full variable domain, its missing parts supplied by reference TRBV11-3 and TRBJ2-3, is EAGVVQSPRYKIIEKKQPVAFWCNPISGHNTLYWYLQNLGQGPELLIRYENEEAVDDSQLPKDRFSAERLKGVDSTLKIQPAELGDSAVYLCASSPGTSGRADTQYFGPGTRLTVL.

The CDR3 spells CASSRDRGSTYEQYF. The CDR3 nucleotides read TGTGCCAGCAGCAGGGACAGGGGGAGCACGTACGAGCAGTACTTC. The rearrangement uses TRBV6-2 or TRBV6-3 and TRBJ2-7, with 11 bases aligning to TRBD1. J lost 4 bases, V lost 6 bases, and 8 bases had no gene match. This CDR3 has 15 residues. Looked up from germline, CDR1 is MNHEY and CDR2 is SVGEGT.

Notes on this clone: Its ends do not fully match the called genes, so a read error is possible. The V and J genes are TRBV6-2 or TRBV6-3 and TRBJ2-7; the match to TRBD1 covers 7 bases. The germline V gene encodes CDR1 MNHEY and CDR2 SVGEGT. The CDR3 runs 13 residues. The CDR3 sequence is CASSSPGQRIPNF. The CDR3 DNA follows: TGTGCCAGCAGTTCCCCGGGACAGCGCATACCAAACTTC.

The chain has TRBV5-4 and TRBJ2-6, with D maybe TRBD1 (6 bases). This CDR3 contains 15 residues. Germline V lookup: CDR1 SGHNT, CDR2 YYREEE (reference sequence). Between the trimmed V and J ends, which lost 3 bases and 2 bases, there was a span of 9 bases. The CDR3 DNA is TGTGCCAGCAGCTGGGGACAACCTGGGGCCAACGTCCTGACTTTC. Its translation is CASSWGQPGANVLTF.

The chain is built from TRBV10-2 and TRBJ2-3, with 7 bases lining up with TRBD2. The CDR3 runs 13 residues. V dropped 7 bases and J dropped 5; count of bases not matched to a gene: 6. Per germline, CDR1 WSHSY and CDR2 SAAADI. The CDR3, as DNA: TGCGCCAGCAACGGACTAGTCCTAGATACGCAGTATTTT. Its protein product is CASNGLVLDTQYF.